One and the same sample provided the 11 T cell receptor beta chains below, sequenced in a study of shared T cell receptors in the human thymus. Libraries were prepared by immunoSEQ multiplex PCR; TCRdb keeps only in-frame clonotypes and omits some of them. The sample has over 450,000 clones, about 84% seen once. The data were also submitted as part of a second study, on human thymus T cells.

Sequenced sample: thymocytes. These receptor sequences come from a boy younger than two with a congenital heart defect.

The chain carries TRBV15 and TRBJ1-1; D perhaps matches TRBD1 (6 bases). This CDR3 contains 13 residues. Trimming cost V 5 bases and J 8 bases, with 15 bases left between them. CDR1 and CDR2 from the germline V gene are LNHNV and YYDKDF (reference sequence). This CDR3 reads CATSGVRTEEAFF. DNA for the CDR3: TGTGCCACCAGCGGAGTTAGGACAGAAGAAGCTTTCTTT.

This rearrangement joins TRBV6-5 to TRBJ1-1; no reliable D call. Germline V gene data show CDR1 as MNHEY and CDR2 as SVGAGI. This CDR3 has 10 amino acids. V was shortened by 10 bases and J by 5 bases, with 8 bases between the two germline ends. The chain's CDR3 is CATFLTEAFF. As DNA, the CDR3 is TGTGCCACCTTTTTGACTGAAGCTTTCTTT.

The chain has TRBV9 and TRBJ2-7; TRBD1 matches at 12 bases. Germline V gene sequence: CDR1 SGDLS, CDR2 YYNGEE. This CDR3 comprises 15 residues. The junction had 7 bases not matched to a gene; V was cut back by 3 bases and J by 6 bases. CDR3 residues: CASSAGQGALGEQYF. As DNA, the CDR3 is TGTGCCAGCAGCGCGGGACAGGGGGCCCTCGGCGAGCAGTACTTC.

V usage is TRBV4-1 and J usage is TRBJ2-5, with TRBD1 matching over 9 bases. The germline gives CDR1 MGHRA, CDR2 YSYEKL. Trimming at V came to 1 base and at J to 5 bases, leaving 11 bases not matched to a gene. The CDR3 loop spans 17 amino acids. This chain's CDR3 is CASSQGVRTGDGETQYF. In DNA, the CDR3 is TGCGCCAGCAGCCAAGGGGTTCGGACAGGGGATGGGGAGACCCAGTACTTC.

This clone occurred once. This chain uses TRBV2 with TRBJ1-2, with 9 bases matching TRBD1. V lost 2 bases to trimming and J lost 3 bases; unmatched junction nucleotides: 7. Looked up from germline, CDR1 is SNHLY and CDR2 is FYNNEI. The CDR3 length is 16 residues. CDR3 DNA sequence: TGTGCCAGCAGTGAAAGGGTACAGGGGGCGCACTATGGCTACACCTTC. This translates into CASSERVQGAHYGYTF.

This clone was detected a few times. The V call is TRBV5-1, the J call TRBJ1-1; TRBD1 aligns across 7 bases. The V gene end was trimmed by 5 bases and the J gene end by 0 bases; junction bases not matched to a gene: 1. CDR1 and CDR2 (germline): SGHRS, YFSETQ. CDR3 length: 13 amino acids. The CDR3 reads CASRRGLNTEAFF. CDR3 nucleotides: TGCGCCAGCAGGAGGGGGCTGAACACTGAAGCTTTCTTT.

The chain couples TRBV6-1 to TRBJ2-7; TRBD1 matches at 7 bases. V gave up 0 bases and J gave up 4 bases; unmatched junction bases: 6. The CDR3 sequence is 15 residues long. Germline CDR1 MNHNS, CDR2 SASEGT. The CDR3 reads CASSEAGTARYEQYF. The CDR3 DNA reads as TGTGCCAGCAGTGAAGCAGGGACAGCAAGATACGAGCAGTACTTC.

The CDR3 DNA sequence: TGCAGTGGAAGTACTATGACCGAGCAGTACTTC. This translates into CSGSTMTEQYF. The rearrangement uses TRBV20-1 and TRBJ2-7; no clear D gene. Germline V lookup: CDR1 DFQATT, CDR2 SNEGSKA (reference sequence). This CDR3 comprises 11 residues. V dropped 7 bases and J dropped 6 bases, with 13 bases sitting between them.

Comments on this clone: The identical CDR3 is also encoded by other nucleotide sequences in the sample. V is TRBV18 and J is TRBJ2-7, with 8 bases matching TRBD1. After removal of 3 bases from V and 7 bases from J, the junction contained 2 bases not matched to a gene. The CDR3 is 12 residues long. CDR1 and CDR2 (germline): KGHSH, LQKENI. The CDR3 nucleotides are TGTGCCAGCTCACCTACAGGGGGAGAGCAGTACTTC. Protein product: CASSPTGGEQYF.

This rearrangement joins TRBV7-9 to TRBJ1-2; TRBD1 aligns across 7 bases. Losses at the gene ends were 5 bases for V and 4 bases for J; bases not matched to a gene: 13. The CDR3 loop spans 16 amino acids. Germline V gives CDR1 SEHNR, CDR2 FQNEAQ (reference sequence). Written as DNA, the CDR3 is TGTGCCAGCAGCCCCCTTTTCCCTCAGGGGGGCTATGGCTACACCTTC. It yields the protein CASSPLFPQGGYGYTF. Complete variable domain (other parts from reference TRBV7-9 and TRBJ1-2): DTGVSQNPRHKITKRGQNVTFRCDPISEHNRLYWYRQTLGQGPEFLTYFQNEAQLEKSRLLSDRFSAERPKGSFSTLEIQRTEQGDSAMYLCASSPLFPQGGYGYTFGSGTRLTVV.

CDR3 sequence (DNA): TGTGCCAGCAGCCCCCGGGACAGGCTAACTGGAAACACCATATATTTT. Translating gives CASSPRDRLTGNTIYF. V gene TRBV7-8 combines with J gene TRBJ1-3; 8 nucleotides line up with TRBD1. J gave up 2 bases and V 5 bases, and 8 bases lay outside the gene matches. Germline V lookup: CDR1 SGHVS, CDR2 FQNEAQ. The CDR3 runs to 16 residues.